The rows below give T cell receptor beta chains drawn from one sample of a study of blood T cell repertoires in COVID-19. TCRdb keeps only in-frame clones here, not all; method: immunoSEQ multiplex PCR. The sample comprises fewer than 700,000 clones, about 88% of which are singletons, and roughly 7.4% rests with the top ten. Sequences were obtained from peripheral blood. These receptors all come from a woman aged 45-65 years with COVID-19, enrolled during active disease. Both conserved end residues are part of each CDR3. A D gene is named only where the DNA matches it firmly. The size entry is marked missing in some rows and otherwise reads once, few, many or a size class.

>TRBJ1-2|.|.|TRBV5-1
CASPRGYGYTF
TGCGCCAGCCCTAGGGGATATGGCTACACCTTC
>TRBJ2-7|.|.|TRBV19
CASSHKGGYEQYF
TGTGCCAGTAGTCATAAAGGGGGCTACGAGCAGTACTTC
>TRBJ1-4|.|TRBD1|TRBV5-1
CASSLGQERRLFF
TGCGCCAGCAGCCTGGGACAGGAACGGCGACTGTTTTTT
>TRBJ1-6|.|.|TRBV11-2
CASSLGLGPNSPLHF
TGTGCCAGCAGCTTGGGCCTGGGGCCAAATTCACCCCTCCACTTT
>TRBJ2-3|.|TRBD2|TRBV5-1
CASSWTSTSGASTDTQYF
TGCGCCAGCAGCTGGACCTCAACTAGCGGGGCTAGCACAGATACGCAGTATTTT
>TRBJ2-5|.|.|TRBV12-5
CASAPPEGAQYF
TGTGCTAGTGCCCCACCTGAGGGGGCCCAGTACTTC
>TRBJ2-1|.|TRBD2|TRBV20-1
CSASVSLAGLNEQFF
TGCAGTGCTAGTGTCTCACTAGCGGGCCTCAATGAGCAGTTCTTC
>TRBJ1-4|.|.|TRBV4-2
CASSQGGKKLFF
TGTGCCAGCAGCCAAGGAGGGAAAAAACTGTTTTTT
>TRBJ2-2|.|.|TRBV6-6
CAGSGGGELFF
TGTGCCGGTTCCGGGGGCGGGGAGCTGTTTTTT
>TRBJ2-6|.|.|TRBV28
CASSFRDSGANVLTF
TGTGCCAGCAGCTTCAGGGACTCCGGGGCCAACGTCCTGACTTTC
>TRBJ2-7|.|.|TRBV4-1
CASSLLGGEQYF
TGCGCCAGCAGCCTCTTGGGGGGCGAGCAGTACTTC
>TRBJ1-6|.|.|TRBV5-6
CASSTDLTALLEPLHF
TGTGCCAGCAGCACAGACTTGACAGCCCTCCTTGAACCCCTCCACTTT
>TRBJ2-7|.|.|TRBV24-1
CATSDRRGGEQYF
TGTGCCACCAGTGACCGGAGGGGAGGCGAGCAGTACTTC
>TRBJ2-7|.|TRBD2|TRBV7-2
CASSPHGGGLEQYF
TGTGCCAGCAGCCCGCACGGGGGGGGGCTCGAGCAGTACTTC
>TRBJ1-1|once|TRBD1|TRBV29-1
CSVRTGGHPNTEAFF
TGCAGCGTCCGGACAGGGGGCCACCCGAACACTGAAGCTTTCTTT
>TRBJ2-5|once|TRBD2|TRBV30
CAWSGTSGGETQYF
TGTGCCTGGAGTGGGACTAGCGGCGGGGAGACCCAGTACTTC
>TRBJ2-7|.|.|TRBV20-1
CSAGQSEEQYF
TGCAGTGCGGGACAATCCGAGGAGCAGTACTTC
>TRBJ1-1|.|.|TRBV27
CASSLQGGWAEAFF
TGTGCCAGCAGTCTACAGGGAGGGTGGGCTGAAGCTTTCTTT
>TRBJ1-2|.|.|TRBV28
CASSFHRALNYGYTF
TGTGCCAGCAGTTTCCACAGGGCTTTGAACTATGGCTACACCTTC
>TRBJ2-3|.|.|TRBV7-2
CASSFGGSTDTQYF
TGTGCCAGCAGCTTTGGGGGCTCGACGGATACGCAGTATTTT
>TRBJ2-1|once|.|TRBV6-6
CASSYGGARGEQFF
TGTGCCAGCAGTTACGGGGGGGCGCGGGGTGAGCAGTTCTTC
>TRBJ2-1|.|.|TRBV12-5
CASGLVGLYNEQFF
TGTGCTAGTGGTTTGGTAGGACTATACAATGAGCAGTTCTTC
>TRBJ1-3|.|.|TRBV6-6
CASSYPDNSGNTIYF
TGTGCCAGCAGTTACCCCGACAACTCTGGAAACACCATATATTTT
>TRBJ1-1|.|.|TRBV19
CASSIKVSRTETEAFF
TGTGCCAGTAGTATAAAGGTTAGTCGAACAGAGACTGAAGCTTTCTTT
>TRBJ1-2|.|.|TRBV6-2/TRBV6-3
CASSPRTAIGYGYTF
TGTGCCAGCAGTCCACGGACAGCGATCGGTTATGGCTACACCTTC
>TRBJ2-1|few|TRBD2|TRBV15
CATSRGLANEQFF
TGTGCCACCAGCAGGGGACTAGCGAATGAGCAGTTCTTC
>TRBJ2-7|.|TRBD2|TRBV9
CASSVGMGLAGAGYEQYF
TGTGCCAGCAGCGTAGGAATGGGACTAGCGGGGGCTGGTTACGAGCAGTACTTC
>TRBJ2-4|.|.|TRBV10-2
CASSESPGNIQYF
TGCGCCAGCAGTGAGAGTCCCGGGAACATTCAGTACTTC
>TRBJ2-7|.|.|TRBV5-1
CASSLVPGERDEQYF
TGCGCCAGCAGCTTGGTTCCAGGGGAGAGAGACGAGCAGTACTTC
>TRBJ2-1|.|.|TRBV11-3
CASSLFAGPYNEQFF
TGTGCCAGCAGCTTATTCGCGGGGCCCTACAATGAGCAGTTCTTC
>TRBJ1-3|few|.|TRBV4-2
CASSQDPLSGNTIYF
TGTGCCAGCAGCCAAGATCCTCTCTCTGGAAACACCATATATTTT
>TRBJ2-1|.|.|TRBV5-4
CASSLDGVDNEQFF
TGTGCCAGCAGCTTGGACGGGGTAGACAATGAGCAGTTCTTC
>TRBJ1-5|.|.|TRBV24-1
CATQGRGNQPQHF
TGTGCCACCCAGGGGCGAGGCAATCAGCCCCAGCATTTT
>TRBJ2-5|.|.|TRBV12-3/TRBV12-4
CASSLSRRETQYF
TGTGCCAGCAGTTTGTCCAGGAGGGAGACCCAGTACTTC
>TRBJ1-2|.|.|TRBV6-1
CASSEFGGEGYTF
TGTGCCAGCAGTGAATTCGGGGGAGAAGGCTACACCTTC
>TRBJ2-3|.|TRBD2|TRBV2
CASSELGLALGADTQYF
TGTGCCAGCAGTGAATTGGGACTAGCGTTGGGGGCAGATACGCAGTATTTT
>TRBJ2-3|.|TRBD2|TRBV11-2
CASSPLAGVTDTQYF
TGTGCCAGCAGCCCCCTAGCGGGGGTCACAGATACGCAGTATTTT
>TRBJ2-2|.|TRBD1|TRBV4-1
CASSRRTGGDGELFF
TGCGCCAGCAGCCGCAGAACAGGGGGTGACGGGGAGCTGTTTTTT
>TRBJ1-4|.|.|TRBV7-9
CASTEGRKLFF
TGTGCCAGCACTGAAGGGAGGAAACTGTTTTTT
>TRBJ2-7|once|TRBD2|TRBV10-2
CASGSGGAPGEQYF
TGCGCCAGCGGAAGCGGGGGGGCCCCCGGGGAGCAGTACTTC
>TRBJ2-2|.|.|TRBV7-9
CASSLTLAVSGELFF
TGTGCCAGCAGCTTAACGTTAGCGGTCTCCGGGGAGCTGTTTTTT
>TRBJ1-3|.|.|TRBV6-5
CASRRNQGSGNTIYF
TGTGCCAGCAGGCGAAACCAGGGCTCGGGAAACACCATATATTTT
>TRBJ1-6|.|.|TRBV2
CASSGRQSYNSPLHF
TGTGCCAGCAGTGGAAGACAGTCATATAATTCACCCCTCCACTTT
>TRBJ2-7|.|.|TRBV5-4
CASSQGSYEQYF
TGTGCCAGTTCTCAGGGATCCTACGAGCAGTACTTC
>TRBJ1-1|.|TRBD1|TRBV6-6
CASTKQGADEAFF
TGTGCCAGCACAAAACAGGGGGCAGATGAAGCTTTCTTT
>TRBJ2-7|.|.|TRBV6-5
CASSPQTFSYEQYF
TGTGCCAGCAGTCCACAGACATTCTCCTACGAGCAGTACTTC
>TRBJ2-2|.|.|TRBV19
CASSIGEEPTGELFF
TGTGCCAGTAGTATAGGCGAAGAACCCACCGGGGAGCTGTTTTTT
>TRBJ1-2|.|.|TRBV5-1
CASSLDGGAYGYTF
TGCGCCAGCAGCTTGGACGGTGGGGCTTATGGCTACACCTTC
>TRBJ1-2|.|.|TRBV5-5
CASSLADGYTF
TGTGCCAGCAGCTTGGCCGATGGCTACACCTTC
>TRBJ1-2|.|.|TRBV4-1
CASSSRQEANYGYTF
TGCGCCAGCAGCTCCCGACAGGAAGCTAACTATGGCTACACCTTC
>TRBJ1-6|.|TRBD1|TRBV6-5
CASSYGGQGGSPLHF
TGTGCCAGCAGTTACGGTGGACAGGGCGGATCACCCCTCCACTTT
>TRBJ1-5|.|.|TRBV30
CAWSVGRGPQHF
TGTGCCTGGAGTGTCGGCCGCGGTCCCCAGCATTTT
>TRBJ2-3|.|.|TRBV5-4
CASSFSIQATPDTQYF
TGTGCCAGCAGCTTTTCTATCCAGGCAACCCCCGATACGCAGTATTTT